These T cell receptor beta chains were read from a single sample in a study of CD8 T cells in Susac syndrome. TCRdb re-derived calls from the immunoSEQ multiplex PCR reads in MiXCR, one entry per CDR3 protein. The data contain approximately 120,000 distinct CDR3 sequences, roughly 95% of them singletons. The sequenced sample was CD4+ T cells from PBMCs. The receptors derive from a human donor in good health. Each CDR3 is given with its conserved first and last residue. D genes are given only for firm matches. Size is omitted from some rows. Given values are once, few, many or a class for expanded clones.

D	J	V	size	CDR3	DNA
.	TRBJ1-2	TRBV9	.	CASSVASGIYGYTF	TGTGCCAGCAGCGTAGCGTCCGGGATCTATGGCTACACCTTC
TRBD2	TRBJ2-1	TRBV24-1	.	CATSDPGLAGGDNEQFF	TGTGCCACCAGTGACCCGGGACTAGCGGGAGGTGACAATGAGCAGTTCTTC
.	TRBJ2-3	TRBV7-3	once	CASRGGTSTDTQYF	TGTGCCAGCAGGGGCGGCACCAGCACAGATACGCAGTATTTT
TRBD1	TRBJ2-1	TRBV6-5	.	CASSYLTGQAMNEQFF	TGTGCCAGCAGTTACTTAACGGGACAGGCTATGAATGAGCAGTTCTTC
TRBD2	TRBJ2-4	TRBV13	.	CASSHRVASGRAGAKNIQYF	TGTGCCAGCAGCCACCGGGTGGCTAGCGGGAGGGCCGGGGCCAAAAACATTCAGTACTTC
.	TRBJ2-6	TRBV9	once	CASSEQGSGANVLTF	TGTGCCAGCAGCGAACAGGGTTCTGGGGCCAACGTCCTGACTTTC
TRBD2	TRBJ2-7	TRBV29-1	.	CSVGTSGGTSYEQYF	TGCAGCGTTGGGACTAGCGGGGGGACATCCTACGAGCAGTACTTC
.	TRBJ2-4	TRBV29-1	.	CSAVTVKNIQYF	TGCAGCGCCGTTACGGTCAAAAACATTCAGTACTTC
.	TRBJ2-6	TRBV7-2	.	CASTPQYSGANVLTF	TGTGCCAGCACCCCCCAGTACTCTGGGGCCAACGTCCTGACTTTC
.	TRBJ1-5	TRBV7-2	.	CASSLGTTTNQPQHF	TGTGCCAGCAGCTTAGGGACAACAACCAATCAGCCCCAGCATTTT
TRBD1	TRBJ1-4	TRBV3-1	.	CASSQVPGQGEGEKLFF	TGTGCCAGCAGCCAAGTCCCGGGACAGGGGGAAGGTGAAAAACTGTTTTTT
.	TRBJ1-4	TRBV29-1	.	CSVSREANEKLFF	TGCAGCGTATCCAGGGAGGCTAATGAAAAACTGTTTTTT
.	TRBJ2-7	TRBV6-2/TRBV6-3	.	CASSHDRPEQYF	TGTGCCAGCAGTCACGACAGGCCCGAGCAGTACTTC
TRBD1	TRBJ1-2	TRBV25-1	.	CASSESGTVNYGYTF	TGTGCCAGCAGTGAATCGGGGACAGTAAACTATGGCTACACCTTC
.	TRBJ1-1	TRBV20-1	.	CSARAHMNTEAFF	TGCAGTGCTAGAGCCCACATGAACACTGAAGCTTTCTTT
TRBD1	TRBJ1-1	TRBV12-3/TRBV12-4	.	CASSRSRDRVRDTEAFF	TGTGCCAGCAGTCGGTCCCGGGACAGGGTGAGGGACACTGAAGCTTTCTTT
TRBD2	TRBJ2-7	TRBV5-1	.	CASSPDGLAGNEQYF	TGCGCCAGCAGCCCGGACGGACTAGCGGGAAACGAGCAGTACTTC
.	TRBJ2-2	TRBV29-1	once	CSVEAASATGELFF	TGCAGCGTTGAAGCGGCTAGCGCGACCGGGGAGCTGTTTTTT
TRBD1	TRBJ2-7	TRBV7-2	.	CASSLQGAPSYEQYF	TGTGCCAGCAGCTTACAGGGGGCTCCCTCCTACGAGCAGTACTTC